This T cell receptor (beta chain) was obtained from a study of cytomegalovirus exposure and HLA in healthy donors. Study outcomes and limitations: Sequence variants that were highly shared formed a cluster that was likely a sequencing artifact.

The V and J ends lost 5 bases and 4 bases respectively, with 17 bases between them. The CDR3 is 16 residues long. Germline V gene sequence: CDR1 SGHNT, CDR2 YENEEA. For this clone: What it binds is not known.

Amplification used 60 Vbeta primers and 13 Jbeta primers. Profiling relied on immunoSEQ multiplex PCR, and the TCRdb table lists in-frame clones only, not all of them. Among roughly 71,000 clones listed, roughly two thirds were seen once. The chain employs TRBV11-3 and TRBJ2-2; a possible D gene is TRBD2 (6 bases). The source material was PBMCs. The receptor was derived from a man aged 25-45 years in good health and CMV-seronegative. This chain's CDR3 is CASSPPRVGGTGELFF. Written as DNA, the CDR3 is TGTGCCAGCAGCCCACCGCGTGTGGGGGGCACCGGGGAGCTGTTTTTT. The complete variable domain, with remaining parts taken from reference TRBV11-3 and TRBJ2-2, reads EAGVVQSPRYKIIEKKQPVAFWCNPISGHNTLYWYLQNLGQGPELLIRYENEEAVDDSQLPKDRFSAERLKGVDSTLKIQPAELGDSAVYLCASSPPRVGGTGELFFGEGSRLTVL.